This T cell receptor beta chain was captured by sequencing in a study of cytomegalovirus exposure and HLA in healthy donors. Study outcomes and limitations: In a later analysis, approximately 15,000 TCR beta sequences were associated with HLA alleles at 0.05 false discovery rate. Most of the TCR beta V segments (in an earlier analysis) were productive either about 87% or about 30% of the time.

This clone was recorded a few times. Its antigen remains unknown. The CDR3 has 14 residues. The V gene lost 5 bases and the J gene lost 8 bases, with 18 bases spanning the gap. Germline V lookup: CDR1 SEHNR, CDR2 FQNEAQ (reference sequence). The PCR contained 60 Vbeta and 13 Jbeta primers. Repertoires were generated with immunoSEQ multiplex PCR, while TCRdb's copy carries only in-frame clones and drops some. Among 100,000 to 150,000 clones, less than 80% were seen once, and the ten largest hold roughly 4%. The sequencing input was PBMCs. The V and J genes are TRBV7-9 and TRBJ1-2; D remains unclear. The receptor was isolated from a man in his fifties or sixties in good health and CMV-seropositive. The DNA of the CDR3 is TGTGCCAGCAGCCAACCACAGAAGCAAAAAGGCTACACCTTC. Translated: CASSQPQKQKGYTF.